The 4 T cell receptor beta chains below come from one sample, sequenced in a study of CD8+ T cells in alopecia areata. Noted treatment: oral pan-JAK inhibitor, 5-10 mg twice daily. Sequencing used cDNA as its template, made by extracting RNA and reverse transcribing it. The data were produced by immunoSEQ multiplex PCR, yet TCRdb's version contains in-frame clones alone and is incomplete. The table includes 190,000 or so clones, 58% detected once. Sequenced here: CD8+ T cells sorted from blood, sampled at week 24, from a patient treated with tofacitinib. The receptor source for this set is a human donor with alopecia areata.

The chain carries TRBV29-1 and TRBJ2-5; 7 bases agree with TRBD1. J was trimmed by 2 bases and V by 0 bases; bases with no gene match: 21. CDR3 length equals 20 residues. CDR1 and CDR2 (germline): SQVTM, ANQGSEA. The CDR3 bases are TGCAGCGTTGAAGATGGTCGATTATGGACAGGATGGAGTAGACAAGAGACCCAGTACTTC. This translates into CSVEDGRLWTGWSRQETQYF.

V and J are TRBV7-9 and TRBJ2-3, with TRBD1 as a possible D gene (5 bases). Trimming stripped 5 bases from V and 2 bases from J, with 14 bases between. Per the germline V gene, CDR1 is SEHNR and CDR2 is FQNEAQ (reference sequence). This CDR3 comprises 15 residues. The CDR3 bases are TGTGCCAGCAGCCCGCCAGACAGAGCCACAGATACGCAGTATTTT. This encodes CASSPPDRATDTQYF.

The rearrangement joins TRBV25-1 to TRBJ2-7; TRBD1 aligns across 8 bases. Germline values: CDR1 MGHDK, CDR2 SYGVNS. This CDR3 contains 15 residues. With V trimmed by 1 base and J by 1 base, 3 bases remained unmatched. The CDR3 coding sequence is TGTGCCAGCAGTGAATGGCGGACAGGGTCCTACGAGCAGTACTTC. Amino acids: CASSEWRTGSYEQYF.

The CDR3 DNA sequence: TGCAGCGTCGGACGGGACTATGGCTACACCTTC. It codes for CSVGRDYGYTF. J is TRBJ1-2 and V is TRBV29-1; no clear D. V was clipped by 6 bases and J by 3 bases, with 8 bases between them. The CDR3 contains 11 residues. The germline V gene has CDR1 SQVTM and CDR2 ANQGSEA.